This TCR beta chain was profiled in a study of CD8 T cells in ankylosing spondylitis. Overall study findings and caveats: Disease-linked clones reportedly concentrated significantly in matched ankylosing spondylitis synovial fluid. A motif in TCR beta, a set of roughly eight highly homologous variants, appeared characteristic of ankylosing spondylitis blood.

The CDR3 covers 15 residues. The germline gives CDR1 SGDLS, CDR2 YYNGEE. V lost 3 bases and J 6 bases, leaving 15 bases between the germline ends. This clonotype was counted ten times or more. The antigen remains undetermined. TCR beta libraries were made by quantitative 5'-RACE with molecular barcodes. TCRdb itself ran the 5' RACE reads through MiXCR, one entry per CDR3 protein. The sample carries 30,000 to 40,000 distinct CDR3 sequences, 2.5% to 3.5% recorded once. The rearrangement uses TRBV9 and TRBJ2-2, with D perhaps TRBD1 (6 bases). Material for sequencing was blood, either unsorted or a sorted T cell fraction (not recorded which). This TCR derives from a male donor with ankylosing spondylitis or in good health (not recorded which). CDR3 protein: CASSAGQGKPGELFF. CDR3 DNA sequence: TGTGCCAGCAGCGCTGGGCAGGGGAAGCCCGGGGAGCTGTTTTTT.